This T cell receptor (beta chain) was documented in a study of T cells in Graves' hyperthyroidism and ophthalmopathy. The germline gives CDR1 SGHKS, CDR2 YYEKEE (reference sequence). The CDR3 totals 15 residues. The V end lost 1 base, the J end lost 7 bases, and 15 bases lay between the germline ends. Authors of the study amplified TCR beta CDR3 regions from RNA transcripts. First-round RT-PCR with HTBI primers amplified the TCR CDR3 region. TCRdb reprocessed the multiplex PCR reads with MiXCR, giving one entry per CDR3 protein. The sample has fewer than 650,000 distinct CDR3 sequences, approximately 14% seen once. This clonotype was detected a few times.

Sequencing input: blood. This TCR derives from a woman under 40 with Graves' hyperthyroidism that later progressed to Graves' ophthalmopathy. The V call is TRBV5-5, the J call TRBJ2-1; no definite D call. The CDR3 here is CASSLYERMSNEQFF. For the CDR3, the DNA is TGTGCCAGCAGCTTGTATGAGAGAATGAGTAATGAGCAGTTCTTC.